The T cell receptor (beta chain) described here comes from a study of cytotoxic CD8 clonotypes in ibrutinib-treated CLL. Study-wide results and limits: Under therapy, public clonotypes either contracted or stayed stable, and they were uncommon. Sampling times differed between sustained-remission and progressing patients. Clonality was higher at baseline than in age-matched healthy donors and tracked circulating CD8+ T-cell counts.

V was pared by 5 bases and J by 1 base, with 19 bases between. Germline assignment: CDR1 SGHAT and CDR2 FQNNGV. The CDR3 extends over 17 amino acids. A remark on this clone: Its antigen remains unidentified.

Target depth was 1 in 200,000 to 1 in 1 million T cells, about 10x per clonotype. Assay: immunoSEQ multiplex PCR; the TCRdb copy retains only in-frame clones and omits some. This sample has 150,000 to 200,000 clones, with around nine tenths found just once. The chain has TRBV11-2 and TRBJ2-3; a possible D gene is TRBD2 (5 bases). This TCR came from a human donor with chronic lymphocytic leukemia. Here the sequenced sample was PBMCs, taken at disease progression, from a patient treated with ibrutinib. The CDR3 protein is CASSTRWSGGGTDTQYF. In nucleotides, the CDR3 is TGTGCCAGCAGCACCCGGTGGTCCGGAGGCGGCACAGATACGCAGTATTTT.